A single sample is the source of the 22 T cell receptor beta chains below, sequenced in a study of beta chain features in type 1 diabetes. Overall study results and limits: Across all four CD4+ subsets, people with type 1 diabetes showed modestly shorter TCRB CDR3s.

The antigens of these receptors remain unknown. Every bit of the isolated RNA underwent reverse transcription, so sequencing read expressed TCRB transcripts. Assay used: immunoSEQ multiplex PCR; TCRdb lists only in-frame clones, some missing. The sample contains over 120,000 clones, approximately 13% of which appear only once. The sequencing sample was made of central memory CD4+ T cells from blood. The receptors here all came from a man aged 18 to 35 with type 1 diabetes.

This clone was recorded a few times. The same CDR3 is also encoded by other DNA sequences in this sample. Here the CDR3 DNA reads TGCGCCAGCAGTGCTTGGGTGAACACTGAAGCTTTCTTT. Translating gives CASSAWVNTEAFF. The chain has TRBV10-1 and TRBJ1-1; D gene uncertain. This CDR3 is built from 13 residues. Trimming took off 4 bases at V and 0 bases at J, with 6 bases between the two ends. CDR1 is WNHNN and CDR2 is SYGVQD in the germline V gene (reference sequence).

Ten or more counts support this clone. This chain connects TRBV5-4 to TRBJ2-7, with 7 bases identical to TRBD1. Per germline, CDR1 SGHNT and CDR2 YYREEE (reference sequence). The V segment lost 4 bases and the J segment 2 bases; nucleotides outside the gene matches: 9. The length of the CDR3 is 15 residues. The CDR3, as DNA: TGTGCCAGCAGCCGAGGGACAGCGGCAACCTACGAGCAGTACTTC. It codes for CASSRGTAATYEQYF.

This chain connects TRBV19 to TRBJ2-2, with 8 bases matching TRBD1. The length of the CDR3 is 13 residues. The V gene's germline CDR1 is LNHDA and CDR2 SQIVND (reference sequence). CDR3 in DNA: TGTGGCATTGGGACAGGGAACACCGGGGAGCTGTTTTTT. Translated: CGIGTGNTGELFF.

This sequence joins TRBV19 and TRBJ2-7; D gene ambiguous. Germline V gene data show CDR1 as LNHDA and CDR2 as SQIVND (reference sequence). The germline V and J ends were trimmed by 5 bases and 7 bases, with 15 bases remaining between them. The CDR3 consists of 13 residues. In DNA, the CDR3 is TGTGCCAGTAGTTCCACCCCTATCGGGGAGCAGTACTTC. Protein sequence: CASSSTPIGEQYF.

This clone was seen more than once but under ten times. The chain has TRBV28 and TRBJ1-5; 8 nucleotides align to TRBD1. The germline CDR1 and CDR2 sequences are MDHEN and SYDVKM. The J segment lost 9 bases and the V segment lost 6 bases, leaving 7 bases of the junction unmatched. The CDR3 contains 13 residues. The CDR3 sequence is CASRLTGAGPQHF. CDR3 DNA: TGTGCCAGCAGATTGACAGGGGCCGGGCCCCAGCATTTT.

This clone was observed a few times. V usage is TRBV30 and J usage is TRBJ1-2, with TRBD1 matching 7 bases. With 2 bases clipped from V and 5 bases from J, the junction kept 8 bases outside the gene matches. Germline V CDR1 and CDR2: GTSNPN, SVGIG (reference sequence). The CDR3 contains 14 residues. The CDR3 bases are TGTGCCTGGAGTAAGGACAGGATTCGATATGGCTACACCTTC. The encoded protein is CAWSKDRIRYGYTF.

In its sample, this clone was seen a few times. The chain employs TRBV30 and TRBJ2-3, with D hard to call. The CDR3 contains 12 residues. CDR1 GTSNPN and CDR2 SVGIG come from the germline V gene (reference sequence). V lost 0 bases to trimming and J lost 8 bases, with 9 bases between them. The CDR3 DNA reads as TGTGCCTGGAGTGTACGCGTGGGTACGCAGTATTTT. Protein: CAWSVRVGTQYF. The entire variable domain, with the rest obtained from reference TRBV30 and TRBJ2-3, is as follows: SQTIHQWPATLVQPVGSPLSLECTVEGTSNPNLYWYRQAAGRGLQLLFYSVGIGQISSEVPQNLSASRPQDRQFILSSKKLLLSDSGFYLCAWSVRVGTQYFGPGTRLTVL.

This chain joins TRBV19 and TRBJ2-2; unclear D gene. V was cut by 0 bases and J by 6 bases, with 11 bases left in between. Germline V gene lookup returns CDR1 LNHDA and CDR2 SQIVND (reference sequence). CDR3 length equals 15 residues. CDR3 protein: CASSIDAVPSGELFF. The DNA for the CDR3 is TGTGCCAGTAGTATAGATGCAGTTCCCTCCGGGGAGCTGTTTTTT.

This chain connects TRBV2 to TRBJ2-1; 8 bases fit TRBD2. The CDR3 loop spans 15 amino acids. Germline trimming cut 6 bases from V and 4 bases from J; bases unmatched to any gene: 8. The V gene's germline CDR1 is SNHLY and CDR2 FYNNEI. CDR3 protein: CASRAIAGHYNEQFF. CDR3 coding DNA: TGTGCCAGCAGGGCTATAGCGGGGCATTACAATGAGCAGTTCTTC.

The count of this clone is one. Other DNA sequences in this specimen translate into the identical CDR3. The chain is built from TRBV18 and TRBJ2-5, with a possible D match to TRBD2 (6 bases). Germline CDR1 and CDR2: KGHSH and LQKENI. V was trimmed by 0 bases and J by 4 bases, leaving 6 bases between them. This CDR3 contains 13 residues. The CDR3, as DNA: TGTGCCAGCTCACCACCGACTAGAGAGACCCAGTACTTC. It encodes CASSPPTRETQYF.

This clone occurred a few times. This sequence joins TRBV5-1 and TRBJ2-7; D unclear. The CDR3 sequence is 14 residues long. Germline-derived CDR1 and CDR2 are SGHRS and YFSETQ. V was shortened by 4 bases and J by 0 bases, with 11 bases between the two germline ends. CDR3 nucleotide sequence: TGCGCCAGCAGCCTAGACGGATACTCCTACGAGCAGTACTTC. As protein: CASSLDGYSYEQYF.

The chain employs TRBV4-1 and TRBJ2-1; D is perhaps TRBD2 (5 bases). There are 13 residues in the CDR3. The germline CDR1 and CDR2 sequences are MGHRA and YSYEKL. V shed 0 bases and J shed 9 bases, with 9 bases lying between them. CDR3 loop: CASSQDLASEQFF. The CDR3 DNA reads TGCGCCAGCAGCCAAGATCTAGCTAGTGAGCAGTTCTTC.

The CDR3 spells CASSRDRGTEAFF. Written as DNA, the CDR3 is TGTGCCAGCAGCCGGGACAGGGGCACTGAAGCTTTCTTT. This chain joins TRBV6-1 and TRBJ1-1; 10 bases fit TRBD1. Losses at the gene ends were 6 bases for V and 4 bases for J; bases not matched to a gene: 2. Germline V gene sequence: CDR1 MNHNS, CDR2 SASEGT. CDR3 length equals 13 residues.

A few counts support this clone. This sequence joins TRBV30 and TRBJ1-1; unclear D gene. CDR3 length equals 15 residues. Between the trimmed V and J ends, which lost 3 bases and 1 base, there was a span of 15 bases. Germline V lookup: CDR1 GTSNPN, CDR2 SVGIG (reference sequence). CDR3 loop: CAWSPPPGWNTEAFF. DNA for the CDR3: TGTGCCTGGAGCCCCCCGCCGGGGTGGAACACTGAAGCTTTCTTT.

V gene TRBV4-1 combines with J gene TRBJ2-5; 8 bases map to TRBD2. Germline assignment: CDR1 MGHRA and CDR2 YSYEKL. The CDR3 covers 18 residues. Trimming at V came to 1 base and at J to 3 bases, leaving 13 bases not matched to a gene. CDR3 sequence reads: CASSQGNIPTGGKETQYF. Written as DNA, the CDR3 is TGCGCCAGCAGCCAAGGAAACATACCCACGGGGGGGAAAGAGACCCAGTACTTC.

The chain has TRBV5-6 and TRBJ1-5; D is perhaps TRBD1 (5 bases). Germline V gene data show CDR1 as SGHDT and CDR2 as YYEEEE. Trimming cost V 1 base and J 1 base, with 12 bases left between them. This CDR3 has 16 amino acids. The DNA of the CDR3 is TGTGCCAGCAGCTTGACGGGCCGGGGCAGCAATCAGCCCCAGCATTTT. Protein: CASSLTGRGSNQPQHF. The full variable domain, with the rest looked up from reference TRBV5-6 and TRBJ1-5, is DAGVTQSPTHLIKTRGQQVTLRCSPKSGHDTVSWYQQALGQGPQFIFQYYEEEERQRGNFPDRFSGHQFPNYSSELNVNALLLGDSALYLCASSLTGRGSNQPQHFGDGTRLSIL.

The chain is built from TRBV6-6 and TRBJ2-7, with unresolved D. Germline assignment: CDR1 MNHNY and CDR2 SVGAGI (reference sequence). Trimming cost V 6 bases and J 3 bases, with 9 bases left between them. This CDR3 has 12 residues. The CDR3 is CASSPQNYEQYF. CDR3 bases: TGTGCCAGCAGCCCCCAGAACTACGAGCAGTACTTC.

The chain is built from TRBV9 and TRBJ1-2; the D is unclear. Trimming took off 2 bases at V and 8 bases at J, with 10 bases between the two ends. The germline V gene has CDR1 SGDLS and CDR2 YYNGEE. The CDR3 contains 12 residues. In DNA, the CDR3 is TGTGCCAGCAGCGTCAACGGGCTGGGCTACACCTTC. Protein sequence: CASSVNGLGYTF.

This clone has just a few counts. The V gene is TRBV15, the J gene TRBJ2-3; D unresolved. Germline CDR1 reads LNHNV; CDR2 reads YYDKDF (reference sequence). There are 13 residues in the CDR3. V was shortened by 0 bases and J by 4 bases, with 5 bases between the two germline ends. In DNA, the CDR3 is TGTGCCACCAGCAGAGAGGAATCAGATACGCAGTATTTT. It is translated as CATSREESDTQYF.

This clone was counted between two and nine times. This chain uses TRBV7-2 with TRBJ1-4; TRBD1 matches at 9 bases. Germline V gives CDR1 SGHTA, CDR2 FQGNSA. Unmatched junction bases numbered 5, after V lost 5 bases and J lost 7 bases. The CDR3 contains 14 residues. CDR3 nucleotide sequence: TGTGCCAGCAGCGCGCGGACAGGGGCTGAAAAACTGTTTTTT. Amino acid sequence: CASSARTGAEKLFF.

This clone has just a few counts. Germline is not matched at one junction end, which may reflect a read error. J is TRBJ2-5 and V is TRBV10-3, with D unresolved. Germline-derived CDR1 and CDR2 are ENHRY and SYGVKD. The CDR3 is 15 amino acids. CDR3 protein: CAISDEQLNQGTQYF. CDR3 coding DNA: TGTGCCATCAGTGACGAACAGTTAAACCAAGGGACCCAGTACTTC.

The chain is built from TRBV6-1 and TRBJ2-2; 9 bases align to TRBD1. In germline, CDR1 is MNHNS, CDR2 SASEGT. The CDR3 extends over 15 amino acids. J gave up 3 bases and V 6 bases, and 5 bases lay outside the gene matches. The CDR3 loop is CASSRDRADTGELFF. The DNA for the CDR3 is TGTGCCAGCAGCCGGGACAGGGCGGACACCGGGGAGCTGTTTTTT.